This T cell receptor beta chain was obtained from a study of blood T cell repertoires in COVID-19. At the level of the study: Samples taken during acute and convalescent COVID-19 were collected in the United States, Italy and Spain. In each case, the material was cDNA or gDNA derived from T cells, B-cell-depleted T cells, or PBMCs.

Germline V gives CDR1 MGHRA, CDR2 YSYEKL. Trimming cost V 2 bases and J 2 bases; bases outside gene matches: 7. This CDR3 region has 16 residues. As handled by the study authors: Amplification of reference gene primers provided the estimated nucleated cell counts. Using immunoSEQ multiplex PCR, the repertoire was profiled, and TCRdb retains in-frame clones only, with some absent. Clone size and the V and J calls come from that table; the DNA yielded D and trimming. The sample has about 160,000 clones, 82% seen once. This sequence joins TRBV4-1 and TRBJ2-3; 7 bases fit TRBD2. This TCR derives from a woman older than 75 with active or convalescent COVID-19. Sequencing input: peripheral blood. The CDR3 loop is CASSQMTSSFTDTQYF. The CDR3 DNA sequence: TGCGCCAGCAGCCAAATGACTAGCTCTTTCACAGATACGCAGTATTTT.